The rows below give T cell receptor beta chains drawn from one sample of a study of T cells after yellow fever vaccination. One entry per CDR3 protein results from TCRdb running MiXCR on the 5' RACE reads. The sample contains 200,000 to 300,000 distinct CDR3 sequences, approximately 12% of which appear only once. The specimen was CD4+ T cells sorted from PBMCs, collected 45 days after the yellow fever booster vaccination. The receptors stem from a young man who received the YFV17D yellow fever vaccine. Each CDR3 is given with its conserved first and last residue. Fields, in order: V gene, CDR3 protein.

V: TRBV7-2; CDR3: CASSVTGTGGNEQFF
V: TRBV7-9; CDR3: CASSSWDRGTYGELFF
V: TRBV6-6; CDR3: CASSPLLYEQYF
V: TRBV3-1; CDR3: CASSRPGQQPKIRTDTQYF
V: TRBV5-1; CDR3: CASRQDRGFQETQYF
V: TRBV7-2; CDR3: CASSLGALAGVNEQFF
V: TRBV28; CDR3: CASSSGGAIYGYTF
V: TRBV5-1; CDR3: CASSTDGRGAGELFF
V: TRBV20-1; CDR3: CSAHNSGRGSYNEQFF
V: TRBV10-3; CDR3: CAIKDRDYNEQFF
V: TRBV6-5; CDR3: CASNDRGAPLHF
V: TRBV20-1; CDR3: CSAAAGVEHEQYF
V: TRBV20-1; CDR3: CSARDPGQVGETQYF
V: TRBV12-3/TRBV12-4; CDR3: CASSLSKWSGSYNEQFF
V: TRBV12-3/TRBV12-4; CDR3: CASSFASGVNNEQFF
V: TRBV6-1; CDR3: CASSRAGESNEQFF
V: TRBV10-2; CDR3: CASIQRGDTQYF
V: TRBV7-9; CDR3: CASSFRRGITDTQYF